This TCR beta chain was profiled in a study of post-analysis software for immune sequencing data. Study-level background: Included among the disease courses, which were recorded for the cohort, were relapsing-remitting, secondary progressive and progressive-relapsing multiple sclerosis.

A remark on this clonotype: Its antigen is undetermined.

Overall study findings and caveats: When patients were compared with controls, about five TRBV segments were more frequent, TRBV5-6, TRBV5-1 and TRBV20-1 among them.

Each TCR beta cDNA library carried unique molecular identifiers. TCRdb used MiXCR to reprocess the PCR reads, holding one entry per CDR3 protein. The table lists hundreds of thousands of distinct CDR3 sequences, roughly 27% of them singletons, with roughly 0.54% in the top ten. Germline V gene lookup returns CDR1 DFQATT and CDR2 SNEGSKA (reference sequence). The CDR3 sequence is 11 residues long. V shed 4 bases and J shed 7 bases, with 10 bases lying between them. Input material: blood. This chain connects TRBV20-1 to TRBJ1-2; D is ambiguous. The source is a girl between 10 and 17 years old with multiple sclerosis. CDR3 nucleotide sequence: TGCAGTGCTACCGGACTTGGTGGCTACACCTTC. It specifies CSATGLGGYTF.